A selection of T cell receptor beta chains follows, all from one sample in a study of cytomegalovirus exposure and HLA in healthy donors. Generated by immunoSEQ multiplex PCR, the TCRdb table keeps only in-frame clones and is missing some. This table lists some 110,000 clones. Sequencing input: PBMCs. The receptors were sampled from a man aged 18 to 30 in good health and CMV-seronegative. The CDR3 runs from the conserved cysteine through the conserved F or W. The order of the fields is J gene, D gene, V gene, clone size, CDR3 DNA, CDR3 protein. A D gene is named only where the DNA matches it firmly. Clone size, where shown, is once, few, many, or a class for clones that have expanded.

J gene: TRBJ1-1; D gene: -; V gene: TRBV6-5; clone size: -; CDR3 DNA: TGTGCCAGCAGTTACTCGGGGGAGGGGACTGAAGCTTTCTTT; CDR3 protein: CASSYSGEGTEAFF
J gene: TRBJ1-4; D gene: -; V gene: TRBV10-3; clone size: medium-sized; CDR3 DNA: TGTGCCGCGGGAGCGGGGGGAGTGATGTTTTTT; CDR3 protein: CAAGAGGVMFF
J gene: TRBJ1-1; D gene: TRBD1; V gene: TRBV18; clone size: -; CDR3 DNA: TGTGCCAGCGCGGCAGGGGGCCTGTATACTGAAGCTTTCTTT; CDR3 protein: CASAAGGLYTEAFF
J gene: TRBJ2-1; D gene: TRBD2; V gene: TRBV9; clone size: -; CDR3 DNA: TGTGCCAGCAGCGAGAGGCTAGGGACTAGCGGGATGGGGAATGAGCAGTTCTTC; CDR3 protein: CASSERLGTSGMGNEQFF
J gene: TRBJ2-1; D gene: -; V gene: TRBV27; clone size: -; CDR3 DNA: TGTGCCAGCAGCTTAACTCAACCCCCAAACAATGAGCAGTTCTTC; CDR3 protein: CASSLTQPPNNEQFF
J gene: TRBJ2-7; D gene: -; V gene: TRBV9; clone size: -; CDR3 DNA: TGTGCCAGCAGCGTAGCGAATAGAAACGACGAGCAGTACTTC; CDR3 protein: CASSVANRNDEQYF
J gene: TRBJ2-3; D gene: TRBD1; V gene: TRBV28; clone size: -; CDR3 DNA: TGTGCCAGCTCTCTGGGAGCAGGGGGCTCAGATACGCAGTATTTT; CDR3 protein: CASSLGAGGSDTQYF
J gene: TRBJ1-1; D gene: -; V gene: TRBV29-1; clone size: -; CDR3 DNA: TGCAGCGTGGGGAGATTGAACACTGAAGCTTTCTTT; CDR3 protein: CSVGRLNTEAFF
J gene: TRBJ1-4; D gene: TRBD1; V gene: TRBV18; clone size: -; CDR3 DNA: TGTGCCAGCTCACCTCCAAGGGGGCATGAGGAAAAACTGTTTTTT; CDR3 protein: CASSPPRGHEEKLFF
J gene: TRBJ1-6; D gene: -; V gene: TRBV30; clone size: -; CDR3 DNA: TGTGCCTGGAGGGGAGGGATCAATTCACCCCTCCACTTT; CDR3 protein: CAWRGGINSPLHF
J gene: TRBJ1-2; D gene: TRBD1; V gene: TRBV5-4; clone size: -; CDR3 DNA: TGTGCCAGCAGCCCCGGACAGGCCGCCTATGGCTACACCTTC; CDR3 protein: CASSPGQAAYGYTF
J gene: TRBJ2-5; D gene: TRBD2; V gene: TRBV9; clone size: -; CDR3 DNA: TGTGCCAGCAGCGCCGGGGGGTTAGAAGAGACCCAGTACTTC; CDR3 protein: CASSAGGLEETQYF
J gene: TRBJ1-1; D gene: -; V gene: TRBV6-5; clone size: -; CDR3 DNA: TGTGCCAGCAGTTACTTAAGCGAACAGGCATTCGCTTTCTTT; CDR3 protein: CASSYLSEQAFAFF
J gene: TRBJ2-1; D gene: -; V gene: TRBV27; clone size: -; CDR3 DNA: TGTGCCAGCAGTTTAAAGGTGGGGCGGGGTGAGCAGTTCTTC; CDR3 protein: CASSLKVGRGEQFF
J gene: TRBJ1-2; D gene: -; V gene: TRBV19; clone size: -; CDR3 DNA: TGTGCCACCCTAACAGCGGACTACTATGGCTACACCTTC; CDR3 protein: CATLTADYYGYTF
J gene: TRBJ2-1; D gene: -; V gene: TRBV5-5; clone size: -; CDR3 DNA: TGTGCCAGCAGCTTGTTTCGTTACAATGAGCAGTTCTTC; CDR3 protein: CASSLFRYNEQFF
J gene: TRBJ1-1; D gene: -; V gene: TRBV5-1; clone size: -; CDR3 DNA: TGCGCCAGCAGCTTGGAGCCCTCTGACTCCACTGAAGCTTTCTTT; CDR3 protein: CASSLEPSDSTEAFF
J gene: TRBJ2-1; D gene: TRBD2; V gene: TRBV6-4; clone size: -; CDR3 DNA: TGTGCCAGCAGTGATAGCGGGAGTATGAATGAGCAGTTCTTC; CDR3 protein: CASSDSGSMNEQFF
J gene: TRBJ2-5; D gene: -; V gene: TRBV28; clone size: -; CDR3 DNA: TGTGCCAGCAGTTCCGGACTCGCAAGGGAAGAGACCCAGTACTTC; CDR3 protein: CASSSGLAREETQYF
J gene: TRBJ1-1; D gene: -; V gene: TRBV30; clone size: -; CDR3 DNA: TGTGCCTGGAGTTTGGGGGGAACTGGTGAAGCTTTCTTT; CDR3 protein: CAWSLGGTGEAFF
J gene: TRBJ1-2; D gene: -; V gene: TRBV14; clone size: -; CDR3 DNA: TGTGCCAGCAGCCAGGACCTGGTGGACGAGGGTGGCTACACCTTC; CDR3 protein: CASSQDLVDEGGYTF
J gene: TRBJ2-1; D gene: TRBD2; V gene: TRBV5-1; clone size: -; CDR3 DNA: TGCGCCAGCAGCACTATGGGACTAGCGGGAGGCAATGAGCAGTTCTTC; CDR3 protein: CASSTMGLAGGNEQFF
J gene: TRBJ1-2; D gene: TRBD1; V gene: TRBV29-1; clone size: -; CDR3 DNA: TGCAGCGTCTCGTCCGGGACAGTAAACTATGGCTACACCTTC; CDR3 protein: CSVSSGTVNYGYTF
J gene: TRBJ2-5; D gene: TRBD2; V gene: TRBV2; clone size: -; CDR3 DNA: TGTGCCGTCTGGGCGGGGGAAGGGGAGACCCAGTACTTC; CDR3 protein: CAVWAGEGETQYF